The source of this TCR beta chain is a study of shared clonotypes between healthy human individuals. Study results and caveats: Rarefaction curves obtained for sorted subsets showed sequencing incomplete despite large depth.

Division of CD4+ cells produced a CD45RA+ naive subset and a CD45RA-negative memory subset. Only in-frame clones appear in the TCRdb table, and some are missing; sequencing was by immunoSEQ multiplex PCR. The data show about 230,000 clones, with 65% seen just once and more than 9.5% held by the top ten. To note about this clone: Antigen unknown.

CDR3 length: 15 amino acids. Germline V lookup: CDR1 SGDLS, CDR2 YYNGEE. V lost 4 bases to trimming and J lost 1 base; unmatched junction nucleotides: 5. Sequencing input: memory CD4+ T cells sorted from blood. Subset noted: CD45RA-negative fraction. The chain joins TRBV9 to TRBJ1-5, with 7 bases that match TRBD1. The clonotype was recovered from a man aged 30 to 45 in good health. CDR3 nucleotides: TGTGCCAGCAGCCCCAGGGGGATCAGCAATCAGCCCCAGCATTTT. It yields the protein CASSPRGISNQPQHF.